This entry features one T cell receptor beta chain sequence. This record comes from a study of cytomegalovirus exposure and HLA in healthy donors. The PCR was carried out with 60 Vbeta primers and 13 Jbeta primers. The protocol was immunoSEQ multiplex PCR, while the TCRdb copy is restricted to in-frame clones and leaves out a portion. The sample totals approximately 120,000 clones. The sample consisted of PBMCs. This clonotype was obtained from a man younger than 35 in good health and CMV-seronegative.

The CDR3 DNA reads as TGTGCCAGCAGTTACTCGGCAGACTGGCGAAAAACTGAAGCTTTCTTT. This translates into CASSYSADWRKTEAFF. The chain uses TRBV6-6 and TRBJ1-1, with D unresolved. V was cut by 0 bases and J by 5 bases, with 16 bases left in between. Germline V gene data show CDR1 as MNHNY and CDR2 as SVGAGI (reference sequence). The CDR3 has 16 residues.